The entry below gives a single T cell receptor (beta chain) sequence along with its context. The antigen remains undetermined. These data are taken from a study of T cell repertoires in cytomegalovirus infection. Study-wide background: Shared public TCR beta signatures pointed to both CMV infection and a matching HLA type.

From the reads, TCRdb called clonotypes with MiXCR, one entry per CDR3 protein. The sample lists 700,000 to 900,000 distinct CDR3 sequences, about 29% occurring once. Study-level points and caveats: Identification of carriers of CMV plus the relevant HLA was achieved through cumulative public TCR beta family frequency. The ex vivo response was dominated by HLA-C-restricted CMV-specific TCR beta clonotypes.

Germline CDR1 and CDR2: MNHEY and SMNVEV (reference sequence). The CDR3 is 13 amino acids. Trimming stripped 3 bases from V and 8 bases from J, with 11 bases between. This rearrangement joins TRBV27 to TRBJ1-5, with D maybe TRBD1 (6 bases). The specimen comprised cultured CD8+ T cells from PBMCs, sampled from culture after CMV antigen stimulation. The source of this sequence is a human donor in good health (CMV status not recorded). Some clones in this sample may be carry-over from other donors' samples. In DNA form, the CDR3 reads TGTGCCAGCAGTTTTGGCAGGGGTAAGCCCCAGCATTTT. Residues: CASSFGRGKPQHF.